The sequence of this TCR beta chain was determined in a study of T cells in Graves' hyperthyroidism and ophthalmopathy. This CDR3 contains 16 residues. CDR1 SGDLS and CDR2 YYNGEE come from the germline V gene. V gave up 4 bases and J gave up 1 base, with 17 bases separating them. The source material, RNA transcripts, was used to amplify TCR beta CDR3 regions. HTBI primers were the set used in a first-round RT-PCR of the TCR CDR3. In TCRdb, the multiplex PCR reads were re-called with MiXCR into one record per CDR3 protein. The sample has about 680,000 distinct CDR3 sequences, just over 35% seen once; the top ten hold more than 25%.

Sequencing was done on a sample of blood. This receptor was taken from a woman between 35 and 50 years old with Graves' hyperthyroidism. The chain employs TRBV9 and TRBJ1-1; D possibly corresponds to TRBD1 (5 bases). The CDR3 DNA follows: TGTGCCAGCAGCCCACCCCAGGGCAATGGGAACACTGAAGCTTTCTTT. Translating gives CASSPPQGNGNTEAFF.